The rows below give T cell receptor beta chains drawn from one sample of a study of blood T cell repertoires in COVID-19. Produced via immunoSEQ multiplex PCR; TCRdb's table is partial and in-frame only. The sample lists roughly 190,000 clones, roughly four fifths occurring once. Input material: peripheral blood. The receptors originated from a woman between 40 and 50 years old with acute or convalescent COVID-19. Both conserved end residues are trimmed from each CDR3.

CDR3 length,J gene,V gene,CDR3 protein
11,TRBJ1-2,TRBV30,AWKTGANYGYT
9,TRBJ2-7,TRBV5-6,ASTLGGEQY
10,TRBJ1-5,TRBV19,ASSISRLSQH
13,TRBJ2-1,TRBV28,ASSFLSGGANEQF
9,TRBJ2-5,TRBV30,ASEWAGREY
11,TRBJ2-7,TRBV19,ASSMRPPTEQY
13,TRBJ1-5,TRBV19,ASSWGQGGNQPQH
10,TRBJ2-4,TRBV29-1,SAGQGGNIQY
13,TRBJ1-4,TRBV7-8,ASSSRTGGGEKLF
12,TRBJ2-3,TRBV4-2,ASSQVLATDTQY
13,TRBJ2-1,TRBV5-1,ASSLEGPGIDEQF
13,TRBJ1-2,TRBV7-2,ASSSQASLNYGYT
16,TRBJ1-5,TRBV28,ASSTGTPAIYSNQPQH
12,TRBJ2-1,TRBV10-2,ASSDNTWGDEQF
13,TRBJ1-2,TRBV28,ASSPGTGGENGYT
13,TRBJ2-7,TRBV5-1,ASSLGGGRLYEQY
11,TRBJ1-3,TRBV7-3,ASSRSPGNTIY
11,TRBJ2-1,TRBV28,ASSLGGLNEQF
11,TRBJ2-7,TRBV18,ASSPPAGRRQY
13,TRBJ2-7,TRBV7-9,ASSFDLGSPYEQY